These 10 T cell receptor beta chains share one sample of origin, sequenced in a study of cytomegalovirus exposure and HLA in healthy donors. Vbeta (60) and Jbeta (13) primers were used in the PCR. The assay was immunoSEQ multiplex PCR, and TCRdb's table has in-frame clones only and misses some. This repertoire includes over 100,000 clones. What was sequenced was PBMCs. Every receptor here comes from a man aged 18 to 35 in good health and CMV-seronegative.

Of note for this clone: Other DNA sequences from this sample encode an identical CDR3 as well. The rearrangement links TRBV5-4 to TRBJ2-5, with D perhaps matching TRBD2 (6 bases). This CDR3 has 13 amino acids. V dropped 0 bases and J dropped 5 bases, with 8 bases sitting between them. The germline CDR1 and CDR2 sequences are SGHNT and YYREEE (reference sequence). This chain's CDR3 is CASSLAGGETQYF. CDR3 nucleotide sequence: TGTGCCAGCAGCTTGGCAGGAGGGGAGACCCAGTACTTC.

The chain carries TRBV29-1 and TRBJ1-2, with a possible D match to TRBD1 (6 bases). Per the germline V gene, CDR1 is SQVTM and CDR2 is ANQGSEA. The V gene lost 5 bases and the J gene lost 8 bases, with 18 bases spanning the gap. The CDR3 spans 13 residues. CDR3 in amino acids: CSVLMPGVRGYTF. The CDR3 DNA sequence: TGCAGCGTTTTAATGCCAGGGGTTCGAGGCTACACCTTC. The full variable domain, with the rest looked up from reference TRBV29-1 and TRBJ1-2, is SAVISQKPSRDICQRGTSLTIQCQVDSQVTMMFWYRQQPGQSLTLIATANQGSEATYESGFVIDKFPISRPNLTFSTLTVSNMSPEDSSIYLCSVLMPGVRGYTFGSGTRLTVV.

This rearrangement joins TRBV9 to TRBJ2-3; 8 bases map to TRBD2. Germline CDR1 SGDLS, CDR2 YYNGEE. Trimming at V came to 4 bases and at J to 4 bases, leaving 11 bases not matched to a gene. The CDR3 extends over 16 amino acids. CDR3 sequence: CASSPPGGGVADTQYF. CDR3 bases: TGTGCCAGCAGCCCCCCCGGGGGGGGCGTGGCAGATACGCAGTATTTT.

The genes are TRBV4-2 and TRBJ2-5; the match to TRBD2 covers 8 bases. The end of the DNA fits TRBJ2-7 better, so the J call may be wrong. The CDR3 consists of 15 residues. Germline lookup yields CDR1 LGHNA and CDR2 YNFKEQ. DNA of the CDR3: TGTGCCAGCAGCCAGGGAGCGGGAGTAGGGTACGAGCAGTACTTC. This encodes CASSQGAGVGYEQYF.

The V call is TRBV6-6, the J call TRBJ2-7; tentative D call: TRBD2 (6 bases). This CDR3 is built from 16 residues. Germline V gene data show CDR1 as MNHNY and CDR2 as SVGAGI (reference sequence). V lost 7 bases to trimming and J lost 0 bases, with 19 bases between them. CDR3 DNA: TGTGCCAGCACAAGCGGGCGGCCACCTGCCTCCTACGAGCAGTACTTC. This codes for CASTSGRPPASYEQYF.

The rearrangement links TRBV7-6 to TRBJ1-3; no firm D call. The CDR3 contains 15 residues. CDR1 is SGHVS and CDR2 is FNYEAQ in the germline V gene. The V end was cut by 4 bases, the J end by 10 bases, with 20 bases between. The CDR3 sequence: CASSSPGKDGGTIYF. The CDR3 DNA is TGTGCCAGCAGCTCCCCGGGGAAGGACGGCGGTACCATATATTTT.

The chain carries TRBV5-8 and TRBJ1-5; 7 nucleotides line up with TRBD1. Germline V lookup: CDR1 SGHTS, CDR2 YDEGEE. V dropped 0 bases and J dropped 3; count of bases not matched to a gene: 9. The CDR3 length is 17 residues. CDR3 nucleotides: TGTGCCAGCAGCTTGGCCCACACAGGGGTGGTCAATCAGCCCCAGCATTTT. Protein: CASSLAHTGVVNQPQHF.

DNA for the CDR3: TGTGCCAGCAGTTCATTACAGGGGGGGAACACCGGGGAGCTGTTTTTT. This gives the protein CASSSLQGGNTGELFF. The rearrangement links TRBV28 to TRBJ2-2; 8 bases agree with TRBD1. Germline V gives CDR1 MDHEN, CDR2 SYDVKM. V shed 4 bases, J shed 1 base, and the junction held 5 bases outside the gene matches. The CDR3 is made up of 16 amino acids.

This chain's CDR3 is CASSELRDRGLPEKLFF. CDR3 DNA sequence: TGTGCCAGCAGTGAACTCCGGGACAGGGGATTACCCGAAAAACTGTTTTTT. V gene TRBV25-1 combines with J gene TRBJ1-4; TRBD1 aligns across 10 bases. CDR1 is MGHDK, CDR2 SYGVNS, per germline. Trimming cost V 2 bases and J 8 bases; bases outside gene matches: 11. The CDR3 totals 17 residues.

V gene TRBV30 combines with J gene TRBJ2-7; D might be TRBD1 (6 bases). This CDR3 spans 12 amino acids. With 4 bases removed from V and 3 bases from J, the gap between germline ends came to 10 bases. CDR1 and CDR2 from the germline V gene are GTSNPN and SVGIG (reference sequence). CDR3 coding DNA: TGTGCCTGGAATCTAGGGGGCTACGAGCAGTACTTC. This codes for CAWNLGGYEQYF.